One and the same sample provided the 3 T cell receptor beta chains below, sequenced in a study of cytomegalovirus exposure and HLA in healthy donors. TCRdb's copy holds only in-frame clones and misses some; the assay was immunoSEQ multiplex PCR. The sample carries more than 250,000 clones, approximately 90% recorded once. Sample: PBMCs. All receptors derive from a woman aged 18 to 35 in good health and CMV-seronegative.

This rearrangement joins TRBV7-2 to TRBJ1-5, with D perhaps matching TRBD1 (6 bases). CDR3 length equals 17 residues. The V gene lost 1 base and the J gene lost 4 bases, with 17 bases spanning the gap. CDR1 is SGHTA, CDR2 FQGNSA, per germline. CDR3 protein: CASSLGGPPLGNQPQHF. CDR3 coding DNA: TGTGCCAGCAGCTTAGGGGGGCCTCCCTTGGGGAATCAGCCCCAGCATTTT.

There are a few counts of this clone. V is TRBV7-2 and J is TRBJ2-1, with 7 positions matching TRBD2. The V and J ends lost 1 base and 7 bases, in that order; junction bases with no gene match: 1. Germline V gene data show CDR1 as SGHTA and CDR2 as FQGNSA. This CDR3 region has 13 residues. The CDR3 spells CASSLVAGNEQFF. CDR3 bases: TGTGCCAGCAGCTTAGTAGCGGGTAATGAGCAGTTCTTC. The variable domain in full, completed from reference TRBV7-2 and TRBJ2-1, reads GAGVSQSPSNKVTEKGKDVELRCDPISGHTALYWYRQSLGQGLEFLIYFQGNSAPDKSGLPSDRFSAERTGGSVSTLTIQRTQQEDSAVYLCASSLVAGNEQFFGPGTRLTVL.

The chain joins TRBV28 to TRBJ2-7; 9 positions agree with TRBD2. The CDR3 is 14 residues long. Trimming took 7 bases from V and 3 from J; bases not matched to a gene: 7. CDR1 and CDR2 (germline): MDHEN, SYDVKM. CDR3 in amino acids: CASNIAGVGYEQYF. Written as DNA, the CDR3 is TGTGCCAGCAACATAGCGGGAGTAGGCTACGAGCAGTACTTC.